Here is one TCR beta chain with its context. The entry originates in a study of control samples from healthy donors and cancer patients. V lost 4 bases and J 0 bases, leaving 10 bases between the germline ends. CDR1 and CDR2 from the germline V gene are SQVTM and ANQGSEA. The CDR3 sequence is 14 residues long. Clones were read by immunoSEQ multiplex PCR, and TCRdb kept only the in-frame ones, dropping some. The sample lists about 50,000 clones, roughly 94% occurring once. Sequencing was performed on blood. The V gene is TRBV29-1, the J gene TRBJ1-3; D is unresolved. The source of this sequence is a man aged 30-40 years in good health. The CDR3 sequence: CSVVNPNSGNTIYF. CDR3 in DNA: TGCAGCGTTGTAAACCCCAACTCTGGAAACACCATATATTTT.